This note documents a single T cell receptor (beta chain) sequence. Its antigen is undetermined. The data are from a study of CXCR3-negative and CXCR3-positive naive CD8 T cells. Study-wide context: There were about 150 million TRB reads altogether, and each library had about 1.5 +/- 0.3 million of them.

The TRB cDNA libraries were prepared by 5' RACE with UMI labels. No DNA is given; TCRdb re-called the 5' RACE reads and lists each CDR3 protein once. The sample table sets out around 65,000 distinct CDR3 sequences. Study-wide results and limits: CXCR3-positive naive cells carried more hydrophobic TRB CDR3s than CXCR3-negative naive cells did. Similarly elevated diversity marked both naive subsets, with memory CD8+ cells showing far lower diversity. Within a donor, both naive subsets shared TRBV-TRBJ usage, unlike memory cells.

This clonotype was sampled from a human donor in good health. Some clones in this sample may be carry-over from other donors' samples. Source material: naive CXCR3+ CD8+ T cells from blood. Subset specified: CD45RO-CCR7+CD27+CD95- naive CD8+ T cells expressing CXCR3 (TNR3+).

CDR3 sequence: CASSSAGGGETQYF. The chain couples TRBV7-3 to TRBJ2-5; TCRdb reports TRBD1, a call that lacks DNA to check it against. Germline V CDR1 and CDR2: SGHTA, FQGTGA. The length of the CDR3 is 14 residues.